The 18 T cell receptor beta chains below were found in one sample sequenced in a study of cytomegalovirus exposure and HLA in healthy donors. Primers for the PCR totalled 60 Vbeta and 13 Jbeta. The method was immunoSEQ multiplex PCR; TCRdb's version includes in-frame clones alone and lacks a portion of them. The data hold 200,000 to 250,000 clones, with 80% to 90% observed a single time. The specimen sequenced was PBMCs. These receptors were obtained from a woman aged 18-35 years in good health and CMV-seronegative.

The rearrangement joins TRBV11-2 to TRBJ1-2, with D perhaps TRBD1 (6 bases). CDR1 is SGHAT and CDR2 is FQNNGV in the germline V gene. The length of the CDR3 is 16 residues. Trimming took off 4 bases at V and 2 bases at J, with 17 bases between the two ends. Written as DNA, the CDR3 is TGTGCCAGCAGCTCCTATCAGTGGACAGACAACTATGGCTACACCTTC. Its protein product is CASSSYQWTDNYGYTF.

The chain couples TRBV15 to TRBJ2-1; possible D gene TRBD2, 5 bases. V gave up 8 bases and J gave up 2 bases, with 10 bases separating them. Germline assignment: CDR1 LNHNV and CDR2 YYDKDF (reference sequence). This CDR3 has 13 residues. CDR3: CATAGVPYNEQFF. The DNA for the CDR3 is TGTGCCACCGCGGGTGTCCCCTACAATGAGCAGTTCTTC. Complete variable domain (other parts from reference TRBV15 and TRBJ2-1): DAMVIQNPRYQVTQFGKPVTLSCSQTLNHNVMYWYQQKSSQAPKLLFHYYDKDFNNEADTPDNFQSRRPNTSFCFLDIRSPGLGDTAMYLCATAGVPYNEQFFGPGTRLTVL.

The chain employs TRBV7-9 and TRBJ2-7; 8 bases align to TRBD2. The CDR3 sequence is 14 residues long. The trim removed 4 bases at V and 2 bases at J, leaving 4 bases unmatched. From germline, CDR1 is SEHNR and CDR2 FQNEAQ (reference sequence). CDR3 residues: CASSSPGGTYEQYF. CDR3 bases: TGTGCCAGCAGCTCCCCGGGGGGGACCTACGAGCAGTACTTC.

The sample holds one count of this clone. The J gene is TRBJ1-3, the V gene TRBV2; D possibly corresponds to TRBD1 (5 bases). Trimming took 3 bases from V and 0 from J, leaving 9 bases between them. The CDR3 has 15 residues. Germline V CDR1 and CDR2: SNHLY, FYNNEI. The CDR3 nucleotides read TGTGCCAGCAGTGAGAGACAGAACTCTGGAAACACCATATATTTT. It yields the protein CASSERQNSGNTIYF.

V usage is TRBV6-5 and J usage is TRBJ2-7; maybe TRBD2 (6 bases). CDR1 and CDR2 (germline): MNHEY, SVGAGI. Trimming cost V 10 bases and J 4 bases, with 11 bases left between them. The CDR3 sequence is 11 residues long. In DNA, the CDR3 is TGTGCCACAATTGGGGGGTACGAGCAGTACTTC. Protein: CATIGGYEQYF.

The gene calls are TRBV6-6 and TRBJ2-1; 7 nucleotides agree with TRBD1. The V gene end was trimmed by 5 bases and the J gene end by 8 bases; junction bases not matched to a gene: 9. CDR3 size: 14 residues. Germline CDR1 reads MNHNY; CDR2 reads SVGAGI (reference sequence). The CDR3 region is CASSPPTGKDEQFF. CDR3 bases: TGTGCCAGCAGTCCGCCGACAGGGAAGGATGAGCAGTTCTTC.

This chain links TRBV30 with TRBJ2-1, with 13 bases lining up with TRBD2. Germline V lookup: CDR1 GTSNPN, CDR2 SVGIG (reference sequence). J gave up 7 bases and V 2 bases, and 8 bases lay outside the gene matches. The CDR3 has 16 amino acids. The CDR3 DNA reads TGTGCCTGGAGTACAGGGACTAGCGGGGCACGTAATGAGCAGTTCTTC. The encoded protein is CAWSTGTSGARNEQFF.

The V call is TRBV19, the J call TRBJ2-1; D unresolved. The length of the CDR3 is 15 residues. V lost 1 base to trimming and J lost 7 bases, with 14 bases between them. CDR1 and CDR2 (germline): LNHDA, SQIVND (reference sequence). The CDR3 spells CASSIGVQAVNEQFF. In DNA, the CDR3 is TGTGCCAGTAGTATAGGGGTCCAGGCCGTGAATGAGCAGTTCTTC.

The CDR3 sequence is CASSLRELAGFLTDTQYF. CDR3 nucleotide sequence: TGTGCCAGCAGCTTGAGAGAACTAGCGGGATTTTTAACAGATACGCAGTATTTT. The chain recombines TRBV5-4 with TRBJ2-3; 10 nucleotides agree with TRBD2. Unmatched junction bases numbered 11, after V lost 1 base and J lost 3 bases. Germline CDR1 reads SGHNT; CDR2 reads YYREEE (reference sequence). This CDR3 comprises 18 residues.

The chain joins TRBV28 to TRBJ2-5; 10 nucleotides agree with TRBD2. V trimming: 8 bases; J trimming: 1 base; junction bases outside the gene matches: 7. CDR3 size: 15 residues. Germline V lookup: CDR1 MDHEN, CDR2 SYDVKM. In nucleotides, the CDR3 is TGTGCCAGCCTGGAGCTAGCGGGGGTCCAAGAGACCCAGTACTTC. Translated, it gives CASLELAGVQETQYF.

The chain carries TRBV11-3 and TRBJ2-3; possibly TRBD2 for D (6 bases). CDR1 SGHNT and CDR2 YENEEA come from the germline V gene. This CDR3 is built from 13 residues. V was clipped by 1 base and J by 9 bases, with 11 bases between them. The CDR3 DNA reads as TGTGCCAGCAGCTTAGGTTTACGGGAGACGCAGTATTTT. This translates into CASSLGLRETQYF.

The chain couples TRBV7-9 to TRBJ2-1; 7 bases line up with TRBD2. This CDR3 has 15 residues. Germline-derived CDR1 and CDR2 are SEHNR and FQNEAQ (reference sequence). The junction had 4 bases not matched to a gene; V was cut back by 3 bases and J by 2 bases. The CDR3 region has the DNA TGTGCCAGCAGCTTTGTGGGAGGGCCCTACAATGAGCAGTTCTTC. Protein: CASSFVGGPYNEQFF.

Concerning this clone itself: At one boundary the junction diverges from the germline segment, which might be a read error. The chain combines TRBV5-6 with TRBJ2-7; 7 nucleotides match TRBD1. The CDR3 is 11 amino acids. The germline V gene has CDR1 SGHDT and CDR2 YYEEEE. CDR3 bases: TGTGCCAGCAGCACGGGACAGTCGCTTCAATTC. This encodes CASSTGQSLQF.

The chain couples TRBV5-1 to TRBJ2-3, with TRBD2 as a possible D gene (6 bases). The CDR3 spans 15 residues. The germline CDR1 and CDR2 sequences are SGHRS and YFSETQ. Trimming shortened V by 5 bases and J by 8 bases, and 21 bases separated the two germline ends. CDR3 DNA: TGCGCCAGCAGTGTGAGGAGGGAGGCCCCGAGTACGCAGTATTTT. This codes for CASSVRREAPSTQYF.

DNA for the CDR3: TGTGCCAGCAGCCCAGGACTAGCGGGCAACAATGAGCAGTTCTTC. It specifies CASSPGLAGNNEQFF. V and J are TRBV4-2 and TRBJ2-1; 11 bases map to TRBD2. The CDR3 loop spans 15 amino acids. The V gene's germline CDR1 is LGHNA and CDR2 YNFKEQ. Trimming at V came to 4 bases and at J to 5 bases, leaving 4 bases not matched to a gene.

The chain uses TRBV7-2 and TRBJ1-2; TRBD1 aligns across 8 bases. The CDR3 runs 14 residues. The germline CDR1 and CDR2 sequences are SGHTA and FQGNSA. Trimming cost V 4 bases and J 4 bases; bases outside gene matches: 5. The CDR3 region is CASSSRTGTYGYTF. The CDR3 DNA sequence: TGTGCCAGCAGCTCTAGGACAGGGACCTATGGCTACACCTTC.

The gene calls are TRBV7-2 and TRBJ2-7, with 10 bases that match TRBD1. Trimming cost V 0 bases and J 7 bases; bases outside gene matches: 6. The CDR3 covers 15 residues. Per the germline V gene, CDR1 is SGHTA and CDR2 is FQGNSA. CDR3 in amino acids: CASSLAGQGVREQYF. The DNA of the CDR3 is TGTGCCAGCAGCTTAGCCGGACAGGGGGTACGAGAGCAGTACTTC.

The J gene is TRBJ2-5, the V gene TRBV2; 10 nucleotides line up with TRBD2. Germline V gene lookup returns CDR1 SNHLY and CDR2 FYNNEI. CDR3 length: 15 amino acids. Trimming took 7 bases from V and 2 from J; bases not matched to a gene: 7. CDR3 nucleotides: TGTGCCAGCACCTCCGGACTAGCGGATCAAGAGACCCAGTACTTC. Translated, it gives CASTSGLADQETQYF.